The present entry profiles one T cell receptor beta chain with its context. The sample comes from a study of sequential checkpoint blockade in melanoma. Study details: Both treatment sequences were followed by maintenance nivolumab.

This CDR3 has 15 amino acids. Unmatched junction bases numbered 6, after V lost 4 bases and J lost 2 bases. Germline lookup yields CDR1 MGHRA and CDR2 YSYEKL. Only in-frame clones appear in the TCRdb table, and some are missing; sequencing was by immunoSEQ multiplex PCR. The sample has roughly 14,000 clones, 77% seen once. Treatment in this sample: randomized to nivolumab then ipilimumab (arm A) or the reverse (arm B). Patients had received no earlier DNA-damaging chemotherapy. PBMC sorting kept live CD3+CD8+ cells without CD19 or CD56. The TCR sequence derives from a human donor with melanoma. The chain carries TRBV4-1 and TRBJ2-5, with 8 bases aligning to TRBD1. Sequenced material: CD8+ T cells sorted from blood (inferred from file names), taken from a patient given nivolumab and ipilimumab in sequence. The CDR3 DNA sequence: TGCGCCAGCAGCCCTCTCGGACAGGGTCAAGAGACCCAGTACTTC. Protein product: CASSPLGQGQETQYF.